This T cell receptor (beta chain) derives from a study of cytomegalovirus exposure and HLA in healthy donors. As for the study in general: Of all 400 or so donors who were genotyped, roughly 81% belonged to the Caucasian-associated ancestry cluster. Whole-study findings and limits: Most of the CMV-associated TCR beta chains (in a later analysis) appeared to be HLA-restricted. The authors later linked a missense DCLRE1C variant to TCR beta V- and J-gene trimming. Earlier analysis looked at TCR beta V segments, and most were productive about 90% or about 30% of the time.

The PCR employed 60 Vbeta primers together with 13 Jbeta primers. Data came from immunoSEQ multiplex PCR; TCRdb stores just in-frame clones and leaves some out. Of over 85,000 clones listed, over 80% are singletons. In germline, CDR1 is MNHNS, CDR2 SASEGT. The CDR3 covers 10 residues. As concerns this clone: Its matching antigen is unknown. Germline and junction disagree at one end, which may indicate a read error.

The sample consisted of PBMCs. V is TRBV6-1 and J is TRBJ2-7; D is perhaps TRBD1 (5 bases). This TCR was sampled from a female donor in good health and CMV-seropositive. CDR3 protein: CASSDPGLGF. As DNA, the CDR3 is TGTGCCAGCAGTGACCCAGGGCTGGGGTTC.